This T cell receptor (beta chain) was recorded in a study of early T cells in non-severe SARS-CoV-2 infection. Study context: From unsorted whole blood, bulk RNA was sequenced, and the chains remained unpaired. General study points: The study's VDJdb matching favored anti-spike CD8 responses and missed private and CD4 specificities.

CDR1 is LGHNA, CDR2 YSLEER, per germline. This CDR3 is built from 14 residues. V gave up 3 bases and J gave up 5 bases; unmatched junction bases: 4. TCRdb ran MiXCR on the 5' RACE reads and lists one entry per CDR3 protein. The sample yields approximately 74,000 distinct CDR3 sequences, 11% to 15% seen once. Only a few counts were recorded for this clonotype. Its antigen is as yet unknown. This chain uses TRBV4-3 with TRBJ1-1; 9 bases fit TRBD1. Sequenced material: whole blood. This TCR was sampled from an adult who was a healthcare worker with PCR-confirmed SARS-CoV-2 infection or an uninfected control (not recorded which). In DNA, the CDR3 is TGCGCCAGCAGCCAGGGACAGGGAGGAACTGAAGCTTTCTTT. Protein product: CASSQGQGGTEAFF.